A single sample is the source of the 7 T cell receptor beta chains below, sequenced in a study of T cell responses to AZD1222 COVID-19 vaccine (dated by TCRdb to the early 2020s). Reading the label with the study, this specimen's time point is: baseline before first vaccination. The library was built by means of the immunoSEQ multiplex PCR assay. Drawn from immuneACCESS, this table holds only the in-frame rearrangements with V and J called that TCRdb kept. Clones are partly lost; checked studies trace under half to an unresolved V gene and leave the rest unexplained. The sample profile shows 110,000 or so clones; around 89% of them were found once. Approximately 10% of the sample belongs to the ten largest clones. Here the sequenced sample was peripheral blood, taken on day 0 of AZD1222 vaccination. The receptors were sampled from an adult in good health.

In its sample, this clone was seen once. The chain carries TRBV28 and TRBJ2-7, with no clear D. Looked up from germline, CDR1 is MDHEN and CDR2 is SYDVKM. Trimming removed 3 bases at V and 4 bases at J, with 13 bases between. CDR3 length: 14 amino acids. The CDR3 reads CASSLEITLYEQYF. In nucleotides, the CDR3 is TGTGCCAGCAGTTTGGAGATCACCTTATACGAGCAGTACTTC.

The chain uses TRBV6-5 and TRBJ1-2; weak D call: TRBD1 (5 bases). The CDR3 covers 13 residues. V lost 6 bases and J 4 bases, leaving 12 bases between the germline ends. Germline V gives CDR1 MNHEY, CDR2 SVGAGI. The CDR3 DNA reads as TGTGCCAGCAGCTCCGGGACGTTCTATGGCTACACCTTC. Translated: CASSSGTFYGYTF.

The chain recombines TRBV6-6 with TRBJ2-1, with TRBD2 identical over 11 bases. V dropped 7 bases and J dropped 8; count of bases not matched to a gene: 7. This CDR3 has 14 residues. Germline V gene lookup returns CDR1 MNHNY and CDR2 SVGAGI (reference sequence). The CDR3: CASIPLAGAHEQFF. DNA of the CDR3: TGTGCCAGCATTCCACTAGCGGGAGCACATGAGCAGTTCTTC.

The rearrangement links TRBV7-9 to TRBJ2-7, with 11 bases matching TRBD1. This CDR3 comprises 14 residues. Germline lookup yields CDR1 SEHNR and CDR2 FQNEAQ (reference sequence). V shed 3 bases and J 6 bases; nucleotides not matched to a gene: 4. The CDR3 sequence is CASSFGQGAVEQYF. The CDR3 DNA sequence: TGTGCCAGCAGCTTCGGACAGGGGGCGGTCGAGCAGTACTTC. The complete variable domain, with remaining parts taken from reference TRBV7-9 and TRBJ2-7, reads DTGVSQNPRHKITKRGQNVTFRCDPISEHNRLYWYRQTLGQGPEFLTYFQNEAQLEKSRLLSDRFSAERPKGSFSTLEIQRTEQGDSAMYLCASSFGQGAVEQYFGPGTRLTVT.

The chain joins TRBV7-9 to TRBJ1-2; 8 positions match TRBD1. V gave up 3 bases and J gave up 4 bases; unmatched junction bases: 10. This CDR3 region has 16 residues. Germline loops: CDR1 SEHNR, CDR2 FQNEAQ (reference sequence). The CDR3 bases are TGTGCCAGCAGCTTGGGACCGACAGGGGTGGCCTATGGCTACACCTTC. Amino acids: CASSLGPTGVAYGYTF.

This clone has a single count. The rearrangement links TRBV5-4 to TRBJ2-2, with TRBD1 matching over 8 bases. Germline-derived CDR1 and CDR2 are SGHNT and YYREEE (reference sequence). The CDR3 covers 15 residues. Unmatched junction bases numbered 2, after V lost 4 bases and J lost 0 bases. CDR3 in DNA: TGTGCCAGCAGCAAACAGGGGGCGAACACCGGGGAGCTGTTTTTT. It encodes CASSKQGANTGELFF.

The CDR3 sequence is CASSQDQVQGTKGYTF. The CDR3 DNA follows: TGTGCCAGCAGCCAAGATCAGGTGCAGGGAACAAAAGGCTACACCTTC. This sequence joins TRBV4-2 and TRBJ1-2; maybe TRBD1 (5 bases). This CDR3 is 16 amino acids long. V lost 0 bases and J lost 8, with 19 bases in between. The germline V gene encodes CDR1 LGHNA and CDR2 YNFKEQ.